This TCR beta chain was observed in a study of cytotoxic CD8 clonotypes in ibrutinib-treated CLL (dated by TCRdb to the early 2020s). About the investigation overall: The cohort was composed of 10 to 11 relapsed/refractory and fewer than 16 treatment-naive patients; IGHV unmutated status was identified in some 17 patients. Every remission and progressive disease sample was obtained while ibrutinib was still being received by the patients. Of the 86 participants in the trial, 26 had longitudinal samples available. An average of approximately 260,000 productive templates and 94,082 productive rearrangements was obtained per sample. Cryopreserved peripheral blood mononuclear cells were collected before treatment, at response, and at either disease progression or sustained remission. Partial responses were observed in some 24 patients and complete responses in 2; after a median follow-up of 68 months, remission was maintained in around 14 patients and progression was observed in approximately 12. Response samples were taken after a median of approximately a year on treatment, ranging from about 6 to 40 months. Paper-wide results and their limitations: Baseline clonality exceeded that of age-matched healthy donors and correlated strongly with circulating CD8+ T-cell counts. Clonality rose at ibrutinib response, remained stable during sustained remission, and dropped back toward baseline at progression. Public clonotypes were found to be uncommon and were observed to contract or remain stable during treatment; the increase in clonality was shown to reflect expansion of private clonotypes at ibrutinib response. Sampling times were not matched between sustained-remission and progressing patients, and lymph node repertoires were not studied.

A note on this clone: Its antigen is unknown. One base away there is no much larger clone; base qualities are not given.

Measured from the cysteine to the phenylalanine, the CDR3 is 15 residues long. Of the read, only the CDR3 DNA is kept; its 45 bases are in frame from base 1. The V and J ends are trimmed by 3 bases and 1 base, leaving 12 bases between them. Per the germline V gene (reference sequence), LNHDA is the CDR1 and SQIVND is the CDR2. Interpreted using the paper, the time point label stands for: 24 months on ibrutinib. Roughly 1.8 micrograms of genomic DNA were extracted from cryopreserved PBMCs for TCR beta library preparation. High-throughput TCR beta sequencing was performed on longitudinal blood samples from CLL patients receiving ibrutinib monotherapy. The patients took part in an open-label, single-center phase 2 trial of ibrutinib monotherapy. On a MiSeq, deep resolution sequencing aimed for a depth between 1 in 1 million and 1 in 200,000 T cells, with each clonotype covered around 9.2x on average. The immunoSEQ hsTCRB Kit was used to generate TCR beta libraries. The published analysis was carried out like this. The data were analyzed with ImmunoSEQ Analyzer and ImmunoSEQ Data Assistant, and V, D and J gene assignments followed IMGT definitions. Clonality was computed as one minus normalized Shannon entropy of productive rearrangement frequencies, ranging from 0 to 1. Public clonotype analysis was restricted to overrepresented clonotypes comprising at least 0.05% of each patient's repertoire. Repertoires from roughly 13 age-matched healthy donors in immuneACCESS were used as clonality controls. Here the immuneACCESS table is served through TCRdb, limited to in-frame sequences with V and J called. Missing clones are a known gap in these copies; in checked studies unresolved V genes cover under half, and the rest lacks a known reason. V and J calls plus clone size are reproduced from that table; the DNA served to infer D and trimming. Across this sample there are roughly 200,000 clones, with about two thirds seen only once. About an eighth of the sample is held by the ten biggest clonotypes.

The source was PBMCs, collected after 24 months of ibrutinib treatment. The source is a human donor with chronic lymphocytic leukemia. The sequence is built from TRBV19 and TRBJ1-1, with TRBD1 perhaps the D gene, on 6 matching bases. The CDR3 corresponds to CASSITGHTNTEAFF. The nucleotide sequence is TGTGCCAGTAGTATTACGGGACACACGAACACTGAAGCTTTCTTT.